This T cell receptor (beta chain) appears in the sequencing data of a study of T cell repertoires in cytomegalovirus infection. As for the study in general: Public TCR beta signatures were indicative of both CMV infection and a matching HLA type. Study outcomes and limitations: In two of eight donors, the top clonotype was HLA-C-restricted CMV-specific. Cumulative public TCR beta family frequency identified carriers of CMV plus the relevant HLA.

The length of the CDR3 is 13 residues. Germline lookup yields CDR1 SQVTM and CDR2 ANQGSEA. V was clipped by 5 bases and J by 7 bases; unmatched bases: 9. Using its own MiXCR run on the reads, TCRdb lists one record per CDR3 protein. Of a few hundred thousand distinct CDR3 sequences listed, 15% to 20% are singletons. This clonotype was observed a handful of times. What it binds is unknown. The sample consisted of PBMCs. The sequence was obtained from a human donor in good health (CMV status not recorded). Some clones in this sample may be carry-over from other donors' samples. The chain joins TRBV29-1 to TRBJ2-7, with TRBD1 matching over 9 bases. CDR3 nucleotide sequence: TGCAGCGTTCGAGTACAGGGGGCTAGGGAGCAGTACTTC. It specifies CSVRVQGAREQYF.